This entry concerns a single TCR beta chain. Authors of the study amplified TCR beta CDR3 regions from RNA transcripts. HTBI primers were employed in a first-round RT-PCR of the TCR CDR3. TCRdb re-derived calls from the multiplex PCR reads in MiXCR, one entry per CDR3 protein. In the table there are under 350,000 distinct CDR3 sequences, roughly 13% of which are singletons. In the ophthalmopathy cohort, Clinical Activity Score was at least 3, NOSPECS grade at least 4, and duration under 3 months. This sample is part of a study of T cells in Graves' hyperthyroidism and ophthalmopathy. CDR1 and CDR2 from the germline V gene are MNHNS and SASEGT. The CDR3 contains 15 residues. Trimming shortened V by 5 bases and J by 4 bases, and 17 bases separated the two germline ends.

This TCR was sampled from a woman aged 40 to 50 with Graves' ophthalmopathy. This chain uses TRBV6-1 with TRBJ2-5, with D possibly being TRBD2 (5 bases). Sequenced input: blood. The CDR3 region has the DNA TGTGCCAGCAGTACCTCCGGGATACACACAGAGACCCAGTACTTC. Translating gives CASSTSGIHTETQYF.